This T cell receptor (beta chain) was captured in a study of OX40 agonist ivuxolimab in advanced cancers. About the research overall: The group had a mean age of roughly 65 years, ranged from about 20 to 79, and was 82.7% male. In three patients, partial responses were observed, one with hepatocellular carcinoma and two with cutaneous melanoma. Whole-study findings and limits: Among the lowest peripheral clonal expansion occurred in 0.1-3.0 mg/kg partial responders.

Sequenced by immunoSEQ multiplex PCR; TCRdb stores in-frame clones only, minus some. The sample yields about 63,000 clones, 91% seen once. CDR3 length: 14 amino acids. CDR1 and CDR2 from the germline V gene are SGHDN and FVKESK. The V end was cut by 0 bases, the J end by 3 bases, with 9 bases between. The cohort excluded patients with autoimmune disease history or systemic immunosuppression. As concerns this clone: Its target is not known.

This receptor was obtained from an adult with an advanced solid tumor such as melanoma, head and neck, liver or kidney cancer. This specimen was CD4+ or CD8+ T cells sorted from blood, taken in a trial of the OX40 agonist ivuxolimab. The chain joins TRBV14 to TRBJ2-7; D remains unclear. The CDR3 DNA reads TGTGCCAGCAGCCAAGAGATGGGAATCTACGAGCAGTACTTC. It translates to CASSQEMGIYEQYF.